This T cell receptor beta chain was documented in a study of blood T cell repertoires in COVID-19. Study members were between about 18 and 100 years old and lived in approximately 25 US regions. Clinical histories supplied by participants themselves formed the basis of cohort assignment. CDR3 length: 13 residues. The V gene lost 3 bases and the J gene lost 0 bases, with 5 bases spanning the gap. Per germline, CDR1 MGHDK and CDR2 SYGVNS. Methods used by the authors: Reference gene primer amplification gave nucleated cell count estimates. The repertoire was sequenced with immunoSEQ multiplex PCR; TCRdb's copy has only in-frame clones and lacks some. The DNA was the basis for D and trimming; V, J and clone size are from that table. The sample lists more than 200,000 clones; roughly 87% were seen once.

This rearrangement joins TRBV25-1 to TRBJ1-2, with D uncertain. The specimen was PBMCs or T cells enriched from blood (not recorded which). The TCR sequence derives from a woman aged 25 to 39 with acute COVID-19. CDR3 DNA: TGTGCCAGCAGTGATGTAGCTAACTATGGCTACACCTTC. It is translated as CASSDVANYGYTF.